Shown below are 2 T cell receptor beta chains from a single sample sequenced in a study of blood T cell repertoires in COVID-19. Profiled with immunoSEQ multiplex PCR; TCRdb holds only in-frame clones, not every one. The sample includes about 87,000 clones, around 84% seen only once; the top ten take 4.5% to 5.5%. Input material: peripheral blood. These receptors were taken from a man aged 35-49 years with acute or convalescent COVID-19.

J is TRBJ2-1 and V is TRBV9; 9 positions agree with TRBD2. This CDR3 contains 18 residues. J lost 3 bases, V lost 3 bases, and 13 bases had no gene match. Germline values: CDR1 SGDLS, CDR2 YYNGEE. CDR3 DNA: TGTGCCAGCAGCGACACACGACAGGCGGGGGGGCTCTACAATGAGCAGTTCTTC. Its translation: CASSDTRQAGGLYNEQFF.

V usage is TRBV6-2 or TRBV6-3 and J usage is TRBJ2-5; the match to TRBD1 covers 8 bases. J gave up 1 base and V 5 bases, and 6 bases lay outside the gene matches. This CDR3 is 15 amino acids long. Germline V CDR1 and CDR2: MNHEY, SVGEGT. For the CDR3, the DNA is TGTGCCAGCAGTAACGGACAGGGCTTCCAAGAGACCCAGTACTTC. It yields the protein CASSNGQGFQETQYF.